The rows below give T cell receptor beta chains drawn from one sample of a study of cytomegalovirus exposure and HLA in healthy donors. The assay was immunoSEQ multiplex PCR, and TCRdb's table has in-frame clones only and misses some. Counted here are 200,000 to 250,000 clones, roughly 70% occurring once; the ten biggest clones make up less than 2%. The source material was PBMCs. Every receptor here comes from a woman in her 30s in good health and CMV-seronegative. The CDR3 runs from the conserved cysteine through the conserved F or W. D genes are given only for firm matches. Size is stated for part of the rows, as once, few or many counts, or as a class when the clone is expanded.

>TRBJ2-5|-|TRBV5-6|-
CASSLYRVGYGQYF
TGTGCCAGCAGCTTGTACAGGGTAGGCTACGGGCAGTACTTC
>TRBJ1-1|TRBD1|TRBV11-2|-
CASSSRQGANTEAFF
TGTGCCAGCAGCTCCCGACAGGGGGCGAACACTGAAGCTTTCTTT
>TRBJ2-1|TRBD2|TRBV27|few
CASSPGTSGAYNEQFF
TGTGCCAGCAGTCCCGGGACTAGCGGGGCCTACAATGAGCAGTTCTTC
>TRBJ2-1|TRBD2|TRBV11-3|few
CASSPKYVAGGEPYNEQFF
TGTGCCAGCAGCCCAAAATATGTAGCGGGGGGCGAGCCCTACAATGAGCAGTTCTTC
>TRBJ2-1|-|TRBV5-1|-
CASSLAWRLHPERRTYNEQFF
TGCGCCAGCAGCTTGGCCTGGAGGCTACACCCCGAGCGGAGAACCTACAATGAGCAGTTCTTC
>TRBJ1-1|TRBD1|TRBV27|-
CASSSGGPNTEAFF
TGTGCCAGCAGTTCAGGGGGCCCTAACACTGAAGCTTTCTTT
>TRBJ1-1|TRBD1|TRBV6-1|-
CASILTGGVRTEAFF
TGTGCCAGCATTCTGACAGGGGGCGTTCGAACTGAAGCTTTCTTT
>TRBJ2-3|TRBD2|TRBV19|-
CVSSFSLAGGQGDTQYF
TGTGTCAGTAGTTTCTCTCTAGCGGGGGGGCAGGGAGATACGCAGTATTTT
>TRBJ1-1|-|TRBV5-1|once
CASSLGTSKAFF
TGCGCCAGCAGCTTAGGGACATCTAAAGCTTTCTTT
>TRBJ1-5|-|TRBV25-1|-
CASSRSGSNQPQHF
TGTGCCAGCAGTAGGTCAGGGTCCAATCAGCCCCAGCATTTT
>TRBJ2-3|-|TRBV6-1|once
CASSAGAWIDTQYF
TGTGCCAGCAGTGCAGGGGCCTGGATAGATACGCAGTATTTT
>TRBJ2-7|-|TRBV27|-
CASMNSGDEQYF
TGTGCCAGCATGAATTCAGGGGACGAGCAGTACTTC
>TRBJ1-3|-|TRBV6-1|-
CASSAGSDGNTIYF
TGTGCCAGCAGTGCAGGGTCTGATGGAAACACCATATATTTT
>TRBJ2-5|TRBD1|TRBV7-2|once
CASSLVTGDRRYF
TGTGCCAGCAGCTTAGTTACAGGGGACCGTCGATACTTC
>TRBJ2-1|-|TRBV11-2|few
CASTEGDWVHNEQFF
TGTGCCAGCACCGAAGGGGACTGGGTCCACAATGAGCAGTTCTTC
>TRBJ1-4|TRBD1|TRBV5-8|-
CASSLGETGNEKLFF
TGTGCCAGCAGCTTGGGGGAGACAGGGAATGAAAAACTGTTTTTT
>TRBJ2-5|-|TRBV18|few
CASSTTGKETQYF
TGTGCCAGCTCAACTACGGGGAAAGAGACCCAGTACTTC
>TRBJ1-2|TRBD1|TRBV5-5|once
CASSSTGGINYGYTF
TGTGCCAGCAGCTCGACAGGGGGTATTAACTATGGCTACACCTTC
>TRBJ2-2|TRBD1|TRBV6-5|-
CASRMTGPGELFF
TGTGCCAGCAGGATGACAGGGCCCGGGGAGCTGTTTTTT
>TRBJ2-3|-|TRBV6-6|few
CASTTVGTDTQYF
TGTGCCAGTACCACTGTTGGCACAGATACGCAGTATTTT
>TRBJ1-6|-|TRBV5-1|once
CASSQSYNSPLHF
TGCGCCAGCTCGCAGTCTTATAATTCACCCCTCCACTTT
>TRBJ1-5|-|TRBV10-3|-
CASGGALRQPQHF
TGTGCCAGCGGAGGGGCCCTCAGGCAGCCCCAGCATTTT
>TRBJ1-5|-|TRBV10-3|-
CAISGQGGNQPQHF
TGTGCCATCAGTGGCCAGGGCGGCAATCAGCCCCAGCATTTT
>TRBJ2-5|-|TRBV6-5|-
CASSYTLGTQYF
TGTGCCAGCAGTTACACCCTAGGGACCCAGTACTTC
>TRBJ2-3|-|TRBV7-9|few
CASSPGTSGDTQYF
TGTGCCAGCAGCCCGGGGACTTCGGGGGATACGCAGTATTTT
>TRBJ1-2|TRBD1|TRBV6-1|-
CASRGGTGGYGYTF
TGTGCCAGCAGGGGGGGGACAGGGGGCTATGGCTACACCTTC
>TRBJ1-1|-|TRBV11-3|few
CASSSSLRSREPNTEAFF
TGTGCCAGCAGCTCTTCCCTTCGGAGTCGGGAGCCGAACACTGAAGCTTTCTTT
>TRBJ1-5|-|TRBV6-6|-
CASSSRDSNQPQHF
TGTGCCAGCAGTTCTCGGGATAGCAATCAGCCCCAGCATTTT
>TRBJ1-1|-|TRBV5-1|-
CASSPQVGVTEAFF
TGCGCCAGCAGTCCCCAGGTGGGAGTCACTGAAGCTTTCTTT
>TRBJ1-5|-|TRBV4-1|-
CASSPIGRNQPQHF
TGCGCCAGCAGCCCCATTGGCCGCAATCAGCCCCAGCATTTT
>TRBJ2-2|-|TRBV2|-
CASRVAGNTGELFF
TGTGCCAGCCGGGTCGCTGGAAACACCGGGGAGCTGTTTTTT
>TRBJ1-4|-|TRBV7-8|-
CASSLKGARATNEKLFF
TGTGCCAGCAGCTTAAAGGGAGCTCGGGCAACTAATGAAAAACTGTTTTTT
>TRBJ2-7|-|TRBV27|-
CASSSGTGIYEQYF
TGTGCCAGCAGCTCCGGTACAGGTATATACGAGCAGTACTTC
>TRBJ1-5|TRBD1|TRBV19|-
CASSIRGHNQPQHF
TGTGCCAGTAGTATTAGGGGGCACAATCAGCCCCAGCATTTT
>TRBJ2-7|-|TRBV12-1|-
CASSFVWGSYEQYF
TGTGCCAGCAGCTTTGTCTGGGGCTCCTACGAGCAGTACTTC
>TRBJ2-1|TRBD2|TRBV9|-
CASSVEVLAGGNNEQFF
TGTGCCAGCAGCGTAGAGGTATTAGCGGGGGGTAACAATGAGCAGTTCTTC
>TRBJ1-1|TRBD1|TRBV12-5|-
CASGLGQGDTEAFF
TGTGCTAGTGGTTTGGGACAGGGGGACACTGAAGCTTTCTTT
>TRBJ2-5|TRBD2|TRBV18|few
CASSPRDYQETQYF
TGTGCCAGCTCACCTCGGGACTATCAAGAGACCCAGTACTTC
>TRBJ1-1|-|TRBV5-5|-
CASSLGRDTEAFF
TGTGCCAGCAGCTTAGGCAGGGACACTGAAGCTTTCTTT
>TRBJ1-1|TRBD1|TRBV6-1|few
CASSRTGGLDEAFF
TGTGCCAGCAGCCGGACAGGGGGTTTGGATGAAGCTTTCTTT
>TRBJ2-2|-|TRBV27|-
CASSFGLALGELFF
TGTGCCAGCAGTTTTGGGCTAGCTCTCGGGGAGCTGTTTTTT
>TRBJ2-7|TRBD2|TRBV2|-
CASSESLAGGEQYF
TGTGCCAGCAGTGAATCGTTAGCGGGAGGCGAGCAGTACTTC
>TRBJ2-7|TRBD2|TRBV14|-
CASSQSGRENYEQYF
TGTGCCAGCAGCCAATCGGGGCGGGAGAACTACGAGCAGTACTTC
>TRBJ1-2|TRBD1|TRBV7-2|once
CASSLVIGGSGYTF
TGTGCCAGCAGCTTAGTTATAGGGGGCTCGGGCTACACCTTC
>TRBJ1-1|-|TRBV5-1|-
CASSLYGRHTEAFF
TGCGCCAGCAGCTTGTACGGGAGGCACACTGAAGCTTTCTTT
>TRBJ1-1|-|TRBV14|-
CASSQSGIEAFF
TGTGCCAGCAGCCAATCAGGGATTGAAGCTTTCTTT
>TRBJ1-6|-|TRBV5-6|-
CASSLEGRVNSPLHF
TGTGCCAGCAGCTTGGAGGGCAGGGTAAACTCACCCCTCCACTTT
>TRBJ2-7|-|TRBV6-6|-
CASSLLDSSYEQYF
TGTGCCAGCAGTTTACTCGACAGTTCCTACGAGCAGTACTTC
>TRBJ2-3|TRBD2|TRBV25-1|-
CASSGLAGRTDTQYF
TGTGCCAGCAGTGGGCTAGCGGGGCGCACAGATACGCAGTATTTT
>TRBJ2-2|-|TRBV2|-
CASSEEQIGTGELFF
TGTGCCAGCAGTGAAGAACAGATAGGCACCGGGGAGCTGTTTTTT
>TRBJ2-3|TRBD2|TRBV6-6|few
CASSRTSDSDTQYF
TGTGCCAGCAGTCGGACTAGCGACTCAGATACGCAGTATTTT
>TRBJ2-7|-|TRBV9|-
CASSRDGVFYEQYF
TGTGCCAGCAGTAGAGACGGAGTCTTCTACGAGCAGTACTTC
>TRBJ2-7|-|TRBV7-7|-
CASSLRLGYEQYF
TGTGCTAGCAGCCTCAGACTAGGATACGAGCAGTACTTC
>TRBJ2-7|-|TRBV6-1|-
CANDRTYSFAEQYF
TGTGCCAACGACCGGACTTATAGCTTCGCCGAGCAGTACTTC
>TRBJ2-5|TRBD1|TRBV7-8|-
CASIRRQGAETQYF
TGTGCCAGCATCCGACGACAGGGGGCAGAGACCCAGTACTTC
>TRBJ1-2|-|TRBV7-9|-
CASSAKGRPDYGYTF
TGTGCCAGCAGCGCTAAAGGGAGGCCTGACTATGGCTACACCTTC
>TRBJ2-5|TRBD1|TRBV6-1|-
CASSTTGGETQYF
TGTGCCAGCAGCACGACAGGGGGGGAGACCCAGTACTTC
>TRBJ2-7|-|TRBV7-9|-
CASSRLAYEQYF
TGTGCCAGCAGCAGACTCGCCTACGAGCAGTACTTC
>TRBJ2-5|-|TRBV6-1|few
CASSPSAEETQYF
TGTGCCAGCAGTCCTAGCGCGGAAGAGACCCAGTACTTC
>TRBJ2-1|-|TRBV2|once
CGVKWSSYNEQFF
TGTGGGGTTAAGTGGAGCTCCTACAATGAGCAGTTCTTC